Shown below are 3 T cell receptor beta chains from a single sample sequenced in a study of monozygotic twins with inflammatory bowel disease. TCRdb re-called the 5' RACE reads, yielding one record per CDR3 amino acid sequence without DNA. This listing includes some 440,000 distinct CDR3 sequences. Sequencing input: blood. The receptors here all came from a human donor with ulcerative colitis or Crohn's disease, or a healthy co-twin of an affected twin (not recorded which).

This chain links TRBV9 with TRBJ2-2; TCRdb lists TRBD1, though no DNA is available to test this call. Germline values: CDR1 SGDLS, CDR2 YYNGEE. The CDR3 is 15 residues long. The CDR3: CASSVEGAPRGELFF.

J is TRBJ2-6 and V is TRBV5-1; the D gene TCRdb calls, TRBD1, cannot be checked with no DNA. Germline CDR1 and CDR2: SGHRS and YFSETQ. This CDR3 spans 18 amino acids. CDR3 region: CASSLVGQGTSGANVLTF.

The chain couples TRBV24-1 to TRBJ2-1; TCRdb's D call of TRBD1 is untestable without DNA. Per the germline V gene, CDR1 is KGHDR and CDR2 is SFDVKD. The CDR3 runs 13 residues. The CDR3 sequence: CATSDGQIDEQFF.